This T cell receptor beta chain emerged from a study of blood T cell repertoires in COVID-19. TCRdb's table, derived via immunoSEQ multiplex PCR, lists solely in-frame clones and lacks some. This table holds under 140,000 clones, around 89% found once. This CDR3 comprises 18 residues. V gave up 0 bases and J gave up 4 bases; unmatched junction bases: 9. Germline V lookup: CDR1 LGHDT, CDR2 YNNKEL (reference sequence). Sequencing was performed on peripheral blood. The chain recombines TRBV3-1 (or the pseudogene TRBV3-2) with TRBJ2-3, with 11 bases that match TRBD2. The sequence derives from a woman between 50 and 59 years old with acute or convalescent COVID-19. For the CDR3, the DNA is TGTGCCAGCAGCCAAGAGAACTTAGCGGGAGGGCGGGCAGATACGCAGTATTTT. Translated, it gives CASSQENLAGGRADTQYF.